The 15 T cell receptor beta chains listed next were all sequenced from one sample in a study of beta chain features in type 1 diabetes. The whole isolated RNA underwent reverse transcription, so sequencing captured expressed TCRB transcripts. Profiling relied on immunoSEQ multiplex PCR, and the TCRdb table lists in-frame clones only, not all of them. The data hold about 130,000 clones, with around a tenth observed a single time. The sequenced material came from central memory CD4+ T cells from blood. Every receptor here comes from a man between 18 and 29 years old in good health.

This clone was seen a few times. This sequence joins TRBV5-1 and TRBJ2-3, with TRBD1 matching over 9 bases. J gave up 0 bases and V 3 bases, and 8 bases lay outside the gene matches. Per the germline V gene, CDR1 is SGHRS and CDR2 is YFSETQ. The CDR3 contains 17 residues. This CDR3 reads CASSSPWGQGSTDTQYF. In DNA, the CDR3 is TGCGCCAGCAGCTCCCCCTGGGGACAGGGTAGCACAGATACGCAGTATTTT. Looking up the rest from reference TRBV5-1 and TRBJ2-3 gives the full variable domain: KAGVTQTPRYLIKTRGQQVTLSCSPISGHRSVSWYQQTPGQGLQFLFEYFSETQRNKGNFPGRFSGRQFSNSRSEMNVSTLELGDSALYLCASSSPWGQGSTDTQYFGPGTRLTVL.

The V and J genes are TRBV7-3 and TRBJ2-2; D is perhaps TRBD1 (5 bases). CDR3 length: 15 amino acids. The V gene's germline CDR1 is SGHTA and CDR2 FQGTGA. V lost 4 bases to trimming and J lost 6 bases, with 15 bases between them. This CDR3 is CASSSPSGLSGELFF. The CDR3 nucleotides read TGTGCCAGCAGCTCCCCGTCAGGGTTGTCCGGGGAGCTGTTTTTT. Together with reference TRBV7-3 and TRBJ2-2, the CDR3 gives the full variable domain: GAGVSQTPSNKVTEKGKYVELRCDPISGHTALYWYRQSLGQGPEFLIYFQGTGAADDSGLPNDRFFAVRPEGSVSTLKIQRTERGDSAVYLCASSSPSGLSGELFFGEGSRLTVL.

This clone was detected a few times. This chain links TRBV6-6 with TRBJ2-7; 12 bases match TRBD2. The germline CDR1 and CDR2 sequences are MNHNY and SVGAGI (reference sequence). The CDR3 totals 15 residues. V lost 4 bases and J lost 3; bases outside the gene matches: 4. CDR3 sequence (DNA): TGTGCCAGCAGTTCACCGGGACTAGCGGGCTACGAGCAGTACTTC. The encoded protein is CASSSPGLAGYEQYF.

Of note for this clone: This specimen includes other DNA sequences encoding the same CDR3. The DNA of the CDR3 is TGTGCCATCAGTGACAGGGGTGACTACAATGAGCAGTTCTTC. Translated: CAISDRGDYNEQFF. The chain is built from TRBV10-3 and TRBJ2-1, with D perhaps matching TRBD1 (6 bases). The V end lost 3 bases, the J end lost 3 bases, and 9 bases lay between the germline ends. The CDR3 consists of 14 residues. Germline V gene data show CDR1 as ENHRY and CDR2 as SYGVKD.

This CDR3 reads CASSLLDGVTQYF. The CDR3 nucleotides are TGTGCCAGCAGTTTATTAGACGGGGTGACCCAGTACTTC. The rearrangement uses TRBV27 and TRBJ2-5, with a weak D call TRBD2 (5 bases). The germline V gene encodes CDR1 MNHEY and CDR2 SMNVEV (reference sequence). This CDR3 spans 13 amino acids. The ends were cut back, 1 base at V and 7 bases at J, with 10 bases in the middle.

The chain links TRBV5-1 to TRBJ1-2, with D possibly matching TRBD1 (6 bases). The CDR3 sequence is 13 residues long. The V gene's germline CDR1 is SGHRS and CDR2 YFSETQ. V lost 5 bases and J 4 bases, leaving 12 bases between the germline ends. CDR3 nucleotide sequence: TGCGCCAGCAGTAATGGACAGAGCTATGGCTACACCTTC. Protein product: CASSNGQSYGYTF.

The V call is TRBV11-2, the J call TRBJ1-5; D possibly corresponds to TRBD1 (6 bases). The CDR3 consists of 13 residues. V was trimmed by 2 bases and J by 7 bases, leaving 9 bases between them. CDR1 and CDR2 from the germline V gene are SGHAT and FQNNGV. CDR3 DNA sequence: TGTGCCAGCAGCTTATCAGGGGTGCAGCCCCAGCATTTT. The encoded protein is CASSLSGVQPQHF.

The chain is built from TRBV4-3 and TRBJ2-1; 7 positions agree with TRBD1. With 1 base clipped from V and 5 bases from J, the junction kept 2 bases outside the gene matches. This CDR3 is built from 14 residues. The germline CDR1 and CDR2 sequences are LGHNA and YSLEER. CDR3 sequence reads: CASSQGTGDNEQFF. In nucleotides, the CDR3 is TGCGCCAGCAGCCAAGGGACAGGCGACAATGAGCAGTTCTTC.

Written as DNA, the CDR3 is TGCGCCAGCAGCGTAGACAGGGTCCTCTACAATGAGCAGTTCTTC. As protein: CASSVDRVLYNEQFF. The chain uses TRBV5-1 and TRBJ2-1; 7 nucleotides agree with TRBD1. V trimming: 4 bases; J trimming: 3 bases; junction bases outside the gene matches: 7. Germline CDR1 reads SGHRS; CDR2 reads YFSETQ. The CDR3 covers 15 residues.

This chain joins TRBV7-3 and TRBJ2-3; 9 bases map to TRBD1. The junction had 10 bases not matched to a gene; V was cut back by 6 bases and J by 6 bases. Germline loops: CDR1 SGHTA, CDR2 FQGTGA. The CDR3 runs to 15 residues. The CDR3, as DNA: TGTGCCAGCAGGTTCCCGGGACAGGGACCCGATACGCAGTATTTT. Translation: CASRFPGQGPDTQYF. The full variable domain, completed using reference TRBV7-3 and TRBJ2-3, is GAGVSQTPSNKVTEKGKYVELRCDPISGHTALYWYRQSLGQGPEFLIYFQGTGAADDSGLPNDRFFAVRPEGSVSTLKIQRTERGDSAVYLCASRFPGQGPDTQYFGPGTRLTVL.

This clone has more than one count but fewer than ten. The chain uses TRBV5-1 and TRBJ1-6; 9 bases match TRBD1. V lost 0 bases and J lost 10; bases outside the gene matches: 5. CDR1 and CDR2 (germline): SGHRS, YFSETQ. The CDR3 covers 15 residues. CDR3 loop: CASSLAGQGRSPLHF. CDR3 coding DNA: TGCGCCAGCAGCTTGGCGGGACAGGGAAGATCACCCCTCCACTTT. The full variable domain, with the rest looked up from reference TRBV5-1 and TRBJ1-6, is KAGVTQTPRYLIKTRGQQVTLSCSPISGHRSVSWYQQTPGQGLQFLFEYFSETQRNKGNFPGRFSGRQFSNSRSEMNVSTLELGDSALYLCASSLAGQGRSPLHFGNGTRLTVT.

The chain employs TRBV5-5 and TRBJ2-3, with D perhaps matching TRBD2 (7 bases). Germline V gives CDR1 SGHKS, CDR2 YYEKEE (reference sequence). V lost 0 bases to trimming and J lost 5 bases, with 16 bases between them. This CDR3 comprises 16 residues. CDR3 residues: CASSLESRGGLDTQYF. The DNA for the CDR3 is TGTGCCAGCAGCTTGGAGAGCAGGGGAGGGTTAGATACGCAGTATTTT.

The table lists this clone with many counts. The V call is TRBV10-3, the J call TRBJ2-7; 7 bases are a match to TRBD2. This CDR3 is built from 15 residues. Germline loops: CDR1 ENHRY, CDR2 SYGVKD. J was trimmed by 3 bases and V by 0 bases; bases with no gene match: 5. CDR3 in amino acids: CAISESWRGSYEQYF. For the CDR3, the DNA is TGTGCCATCAGTGAGTCGTGGCGGGGGAGCTACGAGCAGTACTTC.

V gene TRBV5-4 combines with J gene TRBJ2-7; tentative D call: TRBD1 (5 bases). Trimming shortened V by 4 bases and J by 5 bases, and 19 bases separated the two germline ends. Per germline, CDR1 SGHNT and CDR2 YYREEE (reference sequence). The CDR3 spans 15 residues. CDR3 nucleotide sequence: TGTGCCAGCAGCACATCAGGACACCCGGAGAACGAGCAGTACTTC. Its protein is CASSTSGHPENEQYF.

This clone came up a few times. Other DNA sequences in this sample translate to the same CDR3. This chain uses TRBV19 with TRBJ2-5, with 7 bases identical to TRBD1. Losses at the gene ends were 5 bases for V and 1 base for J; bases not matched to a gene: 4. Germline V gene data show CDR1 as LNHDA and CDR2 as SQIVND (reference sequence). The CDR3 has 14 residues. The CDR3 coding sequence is TGTGCCAGTAGTCCTAGGGACAGCCAAGAGACCCAGTACTTC. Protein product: CASSPRDSQETQYF.